The sequence of this TCR beta chain was determined in a study of T cells in Graves' hyperthyroidism and ophthalmopathy. Those with hyperthyroidism were 18 to 65 years old, newly diagnosed, and ill for under 2 months. Patients were excluded because of uncontrolled infection, other autoimmune disease, pregnancy or lactation. With 3 bases clipped from V and 4 bases from J, the junction kept 2 bases outside the gene matches. Germline-derived CDR1 and CDR2 are SGHRS and YFSETQ. The CDR3 is made up of 13 amino acids. From RNA transcripts, TCR beta CDR3 regions were amplified. RT-PCR in the first round (using the HTBI primer set) targeted the TCR CDR3. TCRdb ran MiXCR on the multiplex PCR reads and lists one entry per CDR3 protein. The sample lists tens of thousands of distinct CDR3 sequences, roughly 56% seen once, with under 35% in the top ten.

The receptor's source is a man in his late teens or twenties with Graves' hyperthyroidism. The genes are TRBV5-1 and TRBJ2-7; 9 bases map to TRBD1. Sequenced: peripheral blood or thyroid tissue (not recorded which). This CDR3 reads CASSWTGVYEQYF. CDR3 nucleotide sequence: TGCGCCAGCAGCTGGACAGGGGTTTACGAGCAGTACTTC. Supplemented by reference TRBV5-1 and TRBJ2-7, the full variable domain reads KAGVTQTPRYLIKTRGQQVTLSCSPISGHRSVSWYQQTPGQGLQFLFEYFSETQRNKGNFPGRFSGRQFSNSRSEMNVSTLELGDSALYLCASSWTGVYEQYFGPGTRLTVT.